The 9 T cell receptor beta chains listed next were all sequenced from one sample in a study of neurological immune-mediated disorders. TCRdb recomputed calls from the 5' RACE reads with MiXCR, one row per CDR3 protein. This sample yields around 47,000 distinct CDR3 sequences, of which approximately 11% are seen a single time; 0.95% to 1.5% belongs to the top ten. The sequenced sample was PBMCs. These receptors came from a female donor in good health.

The V call is TRBV6-2 or TRBV6-3, the J call TRBJ2-1; 9 nucleotides agree with TRBD2. The CDR3 has 15 residues. Trimming took 2 bases from V and 9 from J; bases not matched to a gene: 8. Germline V gene sequence: CDR1 MNHEY, CDR2 SVGEGT. CDR3 sequence: CASSYGLAGSGEQFF. CDR3 bases: TGTGCCAGCAGTTACGGGCTAGCGGGATCCGGTGAGCAGTTCTTC.

This clonotype was seen ten or more times. V usage is TRBV5-1 and J usage is TRBJ1-2, with D possibly being TRBD1 (5 bases). The CDR3 contains 15 residues. The germline V gene encodes CDR1 SGHRS and CDR2 YFSETQ. Between the trimmed V and J ends, which lost 0 bases and 7 bases, there was a span of 16 bases. For the CDR3, the DNA is TGCGCCAGCAGCTTGGAACTTACGGCGAGGGGTGGCTACACCTTC. Protein product: CASSLELTARGGYTF.

V and J are TRBV5-1 and TRBJ2-3; D possibly corresponds to TRBD2 (5 bases). CDR3 size: 14 residues. V lost 1 base, J lost 5 bases, and 11 bases lay in between. Germline assignment: CDR1 SGHRS and CDR2 YFSETQ. Here the CDR3 DNA reads TGCGCCAGCAGCTTGAGCGACTACCTAGATACGCAGTATTTT. Encoded protein: CASSLSDYLDTQYF. Complete variable domain (other parts from reference TRBV5-1 and TRBJ2-3): KAGVTQTPRYLIKTRGQQVTLSCSPISGHRSVSWYQQTPGQGLQFLFEYFSETQRNKGNFPGRFSGRQFSNSRSEMNVSTLELGDSALYLCASSLSDYLDTQYFGPGTRLTVL.

This clonotype was counted ten times or more. This chain uses TRBV14 with TRBJ1-2; no firm D call. Germline assignment: CDR1 SGHDN and CDR2 FVKESK. The CDR3 has 16 amino acids. The V end was cut by 1 base, the J end by 0 bases, with 12 bases between. CDR3 loop: CASSQGIGATNYGYTF. The DNA of the CDR3 is TGTGCCAGCAGCCAAGGCATAGGCGCGACTAACTATGGCTACACCTTC.

This clonotype was picked up many times. The chain combines TRBV29-1 with TRBJ1-1; 8 bases fit TRBD1. Looked up from germline, CDR1 is SQVTM and CDR2 is ANQGSEA. J lost 3 bases, V lost 3 bases, and 9 bases had no gene match. The CDR3 has 15 residues. The CDR3 nucleotides read TGCAGCGTTGAGTGGGACAGGAAAGGGGACACTGAAGCTTTCTTT. It translates to CSVEWDRKGDTEAFF.

This clonotype was picked up many times. The chain is built from TRBV28 and TRBJ2-7, with D perhaps matching TRBD1 (5 bases). This CDR3 spans 14 amino acids. Trimming stripped 2 bases from V and 3 bases from J, with 11 bases between. Germline V gives CDR1 MDHEN, CDR2 SYDVKM. The CDR3 is CASSLRQISYEQYF. In nucleotides, the CDR3 is TGTGCCAGCAGTTTAAGACAGATCAGCTACGAGCAGTACTTC.

The V and J genes are TRBV20-1 and TRBJ2-4; TRBD2 agrees at 8 bases. CDR3 length equals 13 residues. Germline values: CDR1 DFQATT, CDR2 SNEGSKA (reference sequence). V lost 3 bases and J lost 9; bases outside the gene matches: 7. This chain's CDR3 is CSASVSGGGIQYF. CDR3 nucleotide sequence: TGCAGTGCTAGTGTGAGCGGGGGAGGCATTCAGTACTTC.

The chain recombines TRBV28 with TRBJ1-1; D is unclear. CDR1 MDHEN and CDR2 SYDVKM come from the germline V gene. The CDR3 has 12 residues. Trimming took off 6 bases at V and 5 bases at J, with 10 bases between the two ends. Written as DNA, the CDR3 is TGTGCCAGCAGACCTAGTGGGACTGAAGCTTTCTTT. It translates to CASRPSGTEAFF.

This clonotype was recorded at least ten times. This chain links TRBV20-1 with TRBJ1-5, with TRBD1 as a possible D gene (6 bases). The CDR3 is made up of 13 amino acids. Germline V gene sequence: CDR1 DFQATT, CDR2 SNEGSKA (reference sequence). The V gene lost 4 bases and the J gene lost 6 bases, with 13 bases spanning the gap. The DNA of the CDR3 is TGCAGTGCTACCCTCGGAGGGGGTCAGCCCCAGCATTTT. This sequence encodes CSATLGGGQPQHF.